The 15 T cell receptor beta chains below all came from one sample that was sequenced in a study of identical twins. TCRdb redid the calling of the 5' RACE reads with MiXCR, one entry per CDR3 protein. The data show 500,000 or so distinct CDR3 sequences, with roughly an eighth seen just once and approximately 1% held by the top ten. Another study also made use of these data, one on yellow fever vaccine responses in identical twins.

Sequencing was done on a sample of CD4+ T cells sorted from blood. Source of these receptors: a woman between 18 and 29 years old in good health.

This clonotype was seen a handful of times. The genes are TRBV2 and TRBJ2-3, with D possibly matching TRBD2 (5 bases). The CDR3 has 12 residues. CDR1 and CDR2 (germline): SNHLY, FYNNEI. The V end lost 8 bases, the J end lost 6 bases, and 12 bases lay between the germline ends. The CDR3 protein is CASSVASDTQYF. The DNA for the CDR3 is TGTGCCAGCTCGGTAGCGTCGGATACGCAGTATTTT.

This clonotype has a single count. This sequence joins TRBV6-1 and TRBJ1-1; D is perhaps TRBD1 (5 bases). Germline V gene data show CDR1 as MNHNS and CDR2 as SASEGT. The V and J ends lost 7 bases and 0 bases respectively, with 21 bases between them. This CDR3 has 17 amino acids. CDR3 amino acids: CASTLRDFRVVNTEAFF. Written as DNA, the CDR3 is TGTGCCAGCACCTTACGAGACTTCAGGGTCGTGAACACTGAAGCTTTCTTT.

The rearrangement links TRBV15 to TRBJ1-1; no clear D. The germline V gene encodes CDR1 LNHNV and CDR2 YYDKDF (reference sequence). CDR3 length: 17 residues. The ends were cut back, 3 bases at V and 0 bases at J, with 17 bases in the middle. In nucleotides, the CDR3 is TGTGCCACCAGCAGGGTTTCGTGGGAGATACTGAACACTGAAGCTTTCTTT. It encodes CATSRVSWEILNTEAFF.

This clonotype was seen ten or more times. This CDR3 is CASRPGRYTEAFF. In nucleotides, the CDR3 is TGTGCCAGCAGACCCGGGAGGTACACTGAAGCTTTCTTT. The chain combines TRBV28 with TRBJ1-1; no firm D call. The V gene lost 6 bases and the J gene lost 3 bases, with 11 bases spanning the gap. CDR3 length: 13 residues. Germline V lookup: CDR1 MDHEN, CDR2 SYDVKM.

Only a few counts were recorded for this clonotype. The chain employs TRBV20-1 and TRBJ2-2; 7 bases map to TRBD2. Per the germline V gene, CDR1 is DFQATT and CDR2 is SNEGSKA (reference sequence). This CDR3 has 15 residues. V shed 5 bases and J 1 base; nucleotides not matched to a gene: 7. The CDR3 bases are TGCAGTGCTGCCGCGGGACTACAGAACACCGGGGAGCTGTTTTTT. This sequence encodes CSAAAGLQNTGELFF.

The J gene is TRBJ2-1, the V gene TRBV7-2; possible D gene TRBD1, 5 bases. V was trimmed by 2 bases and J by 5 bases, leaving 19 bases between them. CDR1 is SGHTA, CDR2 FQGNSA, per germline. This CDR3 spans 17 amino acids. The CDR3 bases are TGTGCCAGCAGCTTATTCGCAGGGCCTATCGGACACAATGAGCAGTTCTTC. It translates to CASSLFAGPIGHNEQFF.

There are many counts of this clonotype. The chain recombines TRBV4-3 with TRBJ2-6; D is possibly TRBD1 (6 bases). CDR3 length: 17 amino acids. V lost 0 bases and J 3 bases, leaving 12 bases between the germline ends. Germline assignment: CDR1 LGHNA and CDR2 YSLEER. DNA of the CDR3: TGCGCCAGCAGCCAAGATCCCTACAGGGATGGGGCCAACGTCCTGACTTTC. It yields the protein CASSQDPYRDGANVLTF.

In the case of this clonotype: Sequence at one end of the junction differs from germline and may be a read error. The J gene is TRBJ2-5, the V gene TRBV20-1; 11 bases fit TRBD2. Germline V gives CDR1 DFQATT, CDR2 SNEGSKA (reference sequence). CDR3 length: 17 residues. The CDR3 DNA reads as TGCTGTGCTAGCATGTCTAGCGGGGGGCCGACTCAAGAGACCCAGTACTTC. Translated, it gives CCASMSSGGPTQETQYF.

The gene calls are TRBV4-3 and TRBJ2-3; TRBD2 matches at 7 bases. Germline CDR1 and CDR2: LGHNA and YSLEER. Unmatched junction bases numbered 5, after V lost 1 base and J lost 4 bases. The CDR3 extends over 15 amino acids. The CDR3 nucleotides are TGCGCCAGCAGCCAAGGGGGCGGGAGCGCAGATACGCAGTATTTT. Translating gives CASSQGGGSADTQYF.

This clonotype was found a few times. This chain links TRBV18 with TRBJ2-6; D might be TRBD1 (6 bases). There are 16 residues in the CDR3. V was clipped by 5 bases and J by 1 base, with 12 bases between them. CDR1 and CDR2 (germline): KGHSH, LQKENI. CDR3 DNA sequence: TGTGCCAGCTCAAGTACAGGGAATTCTGGGGCCAACGTCCTGACTTTC. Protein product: CASSSTGNSGANVLTF.

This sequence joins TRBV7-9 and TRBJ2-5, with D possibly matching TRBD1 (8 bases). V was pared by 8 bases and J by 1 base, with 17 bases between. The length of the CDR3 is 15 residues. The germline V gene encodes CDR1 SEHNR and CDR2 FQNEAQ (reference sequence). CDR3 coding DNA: TGTGCCAGCTTAAAGGACAGGGAGGGCCAAGAGACCCAGTACTTC. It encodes CASLKDREGQETQYF.

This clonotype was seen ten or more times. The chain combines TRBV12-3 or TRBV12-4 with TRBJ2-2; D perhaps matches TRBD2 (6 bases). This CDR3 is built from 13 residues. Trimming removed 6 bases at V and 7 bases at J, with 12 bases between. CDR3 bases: TGTGCCAGCAGCCTGGGACTTTACGGGGAGCTGTTTTTT. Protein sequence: CASSLGLYGELFF.

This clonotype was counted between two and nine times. CDR3 sequence: CASSRWLREFTDTQYF. CDR3 DNA sequence: TGTGCCAGCAGCCGGTGGCTGCGGGAGTTCACAGATACGCAGTATTTT. J is TRBJ2-3 and V is TRBV4-2; 7 bases match TRBD2. CDR1 and CDR2 (germline): LGHNA, YNFKEQ. Trimming took 4 bases from V and 2 from J; bases not matched to a gene: 9. The CDR3 sequence is 16 residues long.

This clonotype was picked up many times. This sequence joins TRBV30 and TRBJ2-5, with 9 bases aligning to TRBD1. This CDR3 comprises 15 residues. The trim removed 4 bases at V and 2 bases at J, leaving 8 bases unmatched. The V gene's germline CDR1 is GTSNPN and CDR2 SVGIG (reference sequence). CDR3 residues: CAWTRTGVFQETQYF. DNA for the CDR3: TGTGCCTGGACCCGGACAGGGGTTTTTCAAGAGACCCAGTACTTC.

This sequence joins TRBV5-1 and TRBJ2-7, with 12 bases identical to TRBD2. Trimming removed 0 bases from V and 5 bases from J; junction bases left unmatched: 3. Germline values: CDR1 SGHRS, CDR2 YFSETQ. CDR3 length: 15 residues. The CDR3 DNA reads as TGCGCCAGCAGCTTGGCACTAGCGGGGGGCCACGAGCAGTACTTC. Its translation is CASSLALAGGHEQYF.